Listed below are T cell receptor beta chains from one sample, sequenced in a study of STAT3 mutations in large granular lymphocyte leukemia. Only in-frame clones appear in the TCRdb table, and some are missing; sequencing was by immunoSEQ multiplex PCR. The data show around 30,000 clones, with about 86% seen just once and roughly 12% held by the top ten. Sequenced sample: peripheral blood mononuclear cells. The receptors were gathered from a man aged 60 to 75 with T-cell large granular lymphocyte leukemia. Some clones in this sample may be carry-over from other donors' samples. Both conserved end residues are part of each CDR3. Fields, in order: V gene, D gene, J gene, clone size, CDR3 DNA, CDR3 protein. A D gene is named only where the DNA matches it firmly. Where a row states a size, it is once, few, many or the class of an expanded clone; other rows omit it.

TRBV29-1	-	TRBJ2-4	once	TGCAGCATGAGCCCCGGGACTGTTAAAAACATTCAGTACTTC	CSMSPGTVKNIQYF
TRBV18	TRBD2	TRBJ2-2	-	TGTGCCAGCTCACGAGGACTAGCGGGAGAGGCCGGGGAGCTGTTTTTT	CASSRGLAGEAGELFF
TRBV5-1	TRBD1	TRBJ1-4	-	TGCGCCAGCAGCAGAGACAGGGGTTGGTCTAATGAAAAACTGTTTTTT	CASSRDRGWSNEKLFF
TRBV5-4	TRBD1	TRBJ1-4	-	TGTGCCAGCAGCACGGGACAGGGGAACTACTTGGAAAAACTGTTTTTT	CASSTGQGNYLEKLFF
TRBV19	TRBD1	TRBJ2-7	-	TGTGCCAGTAGTACCGCCGGGACAGGGACCTACGAGCAGTACTTC	CASSTAGTGTYEQYF
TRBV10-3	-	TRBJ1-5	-	TGTGCCATCAGTGACCCCACAGGTCCTAATCAGCCCCAGCATTTT	CAISDPTGPNQPQHF
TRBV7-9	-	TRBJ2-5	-	TGTGCCAGCAGCTCTCTGGAGACCCAGTACTTC	CASSSLETQYF
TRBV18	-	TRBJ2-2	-	TGTGCCAGCTCCTCAATATGGACAAACACCGGGGAGCTGTTTTTT	CASSSIWTNTGELFF
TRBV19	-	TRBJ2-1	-	TGTGCCAGTAGGGGTGGGAGCCTCTCCTACAATGAGCAGTTCTTC	CASRGGSLSYNEQFF
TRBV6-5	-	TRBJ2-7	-	TGTGCCAGCAGCCGGGATGATAGCGAGCAGTACTTC	CASSRDDSEQYF
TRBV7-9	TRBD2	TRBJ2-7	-	TGTGCCAGCAGCCAAGGACTAGCGGGAGCCTACGAGCAGTACTTC	CASSQGLAGAYEQYF
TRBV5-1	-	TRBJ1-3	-	TGCGCCAGCAGCTTGGGAAGCGGGTCTGGAAACACCATATATTTT	CASSLGSGSGNTIYF
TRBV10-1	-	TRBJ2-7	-	TGCGCCAGCAGTGAGTCTGTGGGGACGTACGAGCAGTACTTC	CASSESVGTYEQYF
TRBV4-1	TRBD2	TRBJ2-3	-	TGCGCCAGCATGCCCGGGGGGACAGATACGCAGTATTTT	CASMPGGTDTQYF
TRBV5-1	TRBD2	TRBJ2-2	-	TGCGCCAGCAGCTTGTTACTAGCGGCGAACACCGGGGAGCTGTTTTTT	CASSLLLAANTGELFF
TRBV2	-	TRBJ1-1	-	TGTGCCAGCAGTGAGATTAGGGTTATGAACACTGAAGCTTTCTTT	CASSEIRVMNTEAFF
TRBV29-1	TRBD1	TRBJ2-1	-	TGCAGCGTTGGTGGACAGGGTGTGAATGAGCAGTTCTTC	CSVGGQGVNEQFF
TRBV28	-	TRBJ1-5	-	TGTGCCAGCACCGACCCTTGGGGTCTCAATCAGCCCCAGCATTTT	CASTDPWGLNQPQHF
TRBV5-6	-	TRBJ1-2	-	TGTGCCAGCAGTCTTGACAGCTATGGCTACACCTTC	CASSLDSYGYTF
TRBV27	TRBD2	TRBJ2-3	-	TGTGCCAGCAGTGCCGGGACTAGAGGCACAGATACGCAGTATTTT	CASSAGTRGTDTQYF
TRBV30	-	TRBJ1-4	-	TGTGCCAGGGAAGAGGGCGCGGGTGAAAAACTGTTTTTT	CAREEGAGEKLFF
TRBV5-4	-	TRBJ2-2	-	TGTGCCAGCAGCTTGGCTGGGGTGGGGGAGCTGTTTTTT	CASSLAGVGELFF
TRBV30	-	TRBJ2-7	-	TGTGCCTGCCGTCCCGACGAGCAGTACTTC	CACRPDEQYF
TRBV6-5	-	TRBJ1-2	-	TGTGCCAGCAGTTACTCGAGGCTGGCCTATGGCTACACCTTC	CASSYSRLAYGYTF
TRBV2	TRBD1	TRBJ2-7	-	TGTGCCAGCAGTCGGGACAGGGGGCGCGAGCAGTACTTC	CASSRDRGREQYF
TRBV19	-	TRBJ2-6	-	TGTGCCAGTAGTTCAACAGCCACTGGGGCCAACGTCCTGACTTTC	CASSSTATGANVLTF
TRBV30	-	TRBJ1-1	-	TGTGCCTGGAAAAACGGAATGAGCACTGAAGCTTTCTTT	CAWKNGMSTEAFF
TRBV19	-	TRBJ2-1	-	TGTGCCAGCCAGCTTGGAGCCTACAATGAGCAGTTCTTC	CASQLGAYNEQFF
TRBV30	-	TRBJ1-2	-	TGTGCCTGGATGGTGGGGGGACACGCCCGGTACGATGGCTACACCTTC	CAWMVGGHARYDGYTF
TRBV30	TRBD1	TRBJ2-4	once	TGTGCCTGGAATGGACAGGGGGTCCTAGCCAAAAACATTCAGTACTTC	CAWNGQGVLAKNIQYF
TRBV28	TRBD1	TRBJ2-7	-	TGTGCCAGCAGACTTACAGGGGTCTACGAGCAGTACTTC	CASRLTGVYEQYF
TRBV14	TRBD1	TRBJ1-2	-	TGTGCCAGCAGCCAAACAGGGGCCTATGGCTACACCTTC	CASSQTGAYGYTF
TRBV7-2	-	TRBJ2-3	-	TGTGCCAGCAGCTCCGACAGATCAAGGGGTACGCAGTATTTT	CASSSDRSRGTQYF
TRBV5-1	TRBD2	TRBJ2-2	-	TGCGCCAGCAGCCCAGGACTAGCGGAGATCACCGGGGAGCTGTTTTTT	CASSPGLAEITGELFF
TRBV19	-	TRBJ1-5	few	TGTGCCAGTAGTATGGTCAGGATACTTAGCAATCAGCCCCAGCATTTT	CASSMVRILSNQPQHF
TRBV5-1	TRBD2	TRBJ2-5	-	TGCGCCAGCAGCTTTGAAACTAGCGGGAGGGGACAAGAGACCCAGTACTTC	CASSFETSGRGQETQYF
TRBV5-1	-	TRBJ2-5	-	TGCGCCAGCAGCTTGGTCCCCAAGGGGGGCCAAGAGACCCAGTACTTC	CASSLVPKGGQETQYF
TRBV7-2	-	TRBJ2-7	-	TGTGCCAGCAGCGCGGGACAAGGGACGGTGCAGTACTTC	CASSAGQGTVQYF
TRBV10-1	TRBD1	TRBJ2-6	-	TGCGCCAGCAGTACAGGGGGAACTGGGGCCAACGTCCTGACTTTC	CASSTGGTGANVLTF
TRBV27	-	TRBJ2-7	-	TGTGCCAGCAGTGGCGGGACTCCCGCTGGGCAGTACTTC	CASSGGTPAGQYF